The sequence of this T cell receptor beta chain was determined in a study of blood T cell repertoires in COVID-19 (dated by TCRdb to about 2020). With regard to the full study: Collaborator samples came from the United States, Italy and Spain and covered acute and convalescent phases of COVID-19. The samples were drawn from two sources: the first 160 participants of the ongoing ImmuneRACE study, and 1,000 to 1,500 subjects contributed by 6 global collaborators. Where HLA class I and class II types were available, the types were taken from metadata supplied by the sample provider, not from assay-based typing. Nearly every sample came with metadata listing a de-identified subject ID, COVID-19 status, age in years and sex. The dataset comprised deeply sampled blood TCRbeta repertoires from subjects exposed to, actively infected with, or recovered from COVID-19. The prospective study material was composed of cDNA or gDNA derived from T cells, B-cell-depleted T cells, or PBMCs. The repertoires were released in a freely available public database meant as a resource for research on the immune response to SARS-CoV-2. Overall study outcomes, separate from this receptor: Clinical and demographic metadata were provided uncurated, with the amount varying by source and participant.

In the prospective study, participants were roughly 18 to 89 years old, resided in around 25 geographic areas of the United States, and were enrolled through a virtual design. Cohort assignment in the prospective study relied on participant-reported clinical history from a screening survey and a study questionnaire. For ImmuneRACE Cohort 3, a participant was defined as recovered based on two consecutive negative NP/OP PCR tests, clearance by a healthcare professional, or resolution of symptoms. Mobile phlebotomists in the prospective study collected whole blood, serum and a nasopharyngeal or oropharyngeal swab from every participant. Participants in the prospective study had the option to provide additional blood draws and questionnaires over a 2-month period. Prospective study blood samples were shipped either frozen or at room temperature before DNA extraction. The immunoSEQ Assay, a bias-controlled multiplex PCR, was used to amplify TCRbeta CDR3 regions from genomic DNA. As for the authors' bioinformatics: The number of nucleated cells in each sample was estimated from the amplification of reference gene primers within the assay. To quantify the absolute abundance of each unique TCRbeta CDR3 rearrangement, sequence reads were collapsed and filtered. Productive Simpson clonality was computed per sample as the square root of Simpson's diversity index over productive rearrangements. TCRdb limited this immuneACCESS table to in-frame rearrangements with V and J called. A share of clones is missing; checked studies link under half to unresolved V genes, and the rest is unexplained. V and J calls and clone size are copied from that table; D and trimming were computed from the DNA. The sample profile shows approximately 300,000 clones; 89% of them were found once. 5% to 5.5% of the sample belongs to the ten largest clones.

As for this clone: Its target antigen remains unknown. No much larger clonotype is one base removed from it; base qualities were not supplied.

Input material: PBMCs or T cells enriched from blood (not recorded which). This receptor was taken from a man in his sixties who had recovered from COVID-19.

The DNA sequence follows: TGTGCCAGCAGCTTGTATGGACAGGGGCTTTACGAGCAGTACTTC. This is translated as CASSLYGQGLYEQYF. The V gene is TRBV5-6 and the J gene is TRBJ2-7; 9 central nucleotides agree with TRBD1. From its cysteine to its phenylalanine, the CDR3 spans 15 amino acids. The kept DNA is CDR3 alone, 45 bases in frame from the first base. From V the trimming removes 1 base and from J it removes 4 bases, while the gene matches leave 6 bases of the junction unaccounted for. The germline V gene specifies SGHDT as CDR1 and YYEEEE as CDR2.